This is a list of T cell receptor beta chains from one sample in a study of cytomegalovirus exposure and HLA in healthy donors. The table came from immunoSEQ multiplex PCR; TCRdb's copy has only in-frame clones and leaves some out. This table has some 95,000 clones, 55% to 75% appearing once. Sequencing was carried out using PBMCs. The receptors were sampled from a young woman in good health and CMV-seropositive. Both conserved end residues are part of each CDR3. The D gene is left open where the match is weak. Size is omitted from some rows. Given values are once, few, many or a class for expanded clones.

d_gene: .; abundance: .; v_gene: TRBV30; len: 14; j_gene: TRBJ1-5; CDR3nt: TGTGCCTGGAGTGGGTCAGGGTTCGGTCAGCCCCAGCATTTT; CDR3aa: CAWSGSGFGQPQHF
d_gene: .; abundance: few; v_gene: TRBV28; len: 19; j_gene: TRBJ1-4; CDR3nt: TGTGCCAGCAGGTTCCGGGCAGGGAGGGGGAGTGCAACTAATGAAAAACTGTTTTTT; CDR3aa: CASRFRAGRGSATNEKLFF
d_gene: TRBD1; abundance: .; v_gene: TRBV19; len: 14; j_gene: TRBJ2-1; CDR3nt: TGTGCCAGTAGTATCGCCGGGACAGGGGGTGAGCAGTTCTTC; CDR3aa: CASSIAGTGGEQFF
d_gene: .; abundance: .; v_gene: TRBV7-2; len: 16; j_gene: TRBJ1-2; CDR3nt: TGTGCCAGCAGCTTAGCGCGGGGGGCAGAACTCTATGGCTACACCTTC; CDR3aa: CASSLARGAELYGYTF
d_gene: .; abundance: few; v_gene: TRBV27; len: 14; j_gene: TRBJ2-7; CDR3nt: TGTGCCAGCAGTTTGCGGGGGCCCTCCTACGAGCAGTACTTC; CDR3aa: CASSLRGPSYEQYF
d_gene: TRBD1; abundance: .; v_gene: TRBV5-4; len: 14; j_gene: TRBJ2-7; CDR3nt: TGTGCCAGCAGCACCGACAGGGGCCCTTCCAAGCAGTACTTC; CDR3aa: CASSTDRGPSKQYF
d_gene: .; abundance: .; v_gene: TRBV4-2; len: 14; j_gene: TRBJ2-5; CDR3nt: TGTGCCAGCAGCCAAGAAACTCCTGGAGAGACCCAGTACTTC; CDR3aa: CASSQETPGETQYF
d_gene: TRBD2; abundance: .; v_gene: TRBV7-2; len: 17; j_gene: TRBJ2-3; CDR3nt: TGTGCCAGCAGCACGGGCGGCCGGGGGGTGAGCACAGATACGCAGTATTTT; CDR3aa: CASSTGGRGVSTDTQYF
d_gene: .; abundance: .; v_gene: TRBV10-3; len: 14; j_gene: TRBJ2-1; CDR3nt: TGTGCCAGCAGTCTTGGGACACCCAGGGATGAGCAGTTCTTC; CDR3aa: CASSLGTPRDEQFF
d_gene: .; abundance: .; v_gene: TRBV7-2; len: 14; j_gene: TRBJ1-3; CDR3nt: TGTGCCAGCAGCTTCACGGGCTCTGGAAACACCATATATTTT; CDR3aa: CASSFTGSGNTIYF
d_gene: TRBD1; abundance: few; v_gene: TRBV2; len: 15; j_gene: TRBJ1-2; CDR3nt: TGTGCCAGCAGTGAGCGACAGGGAGCTAACTATGGCTACACCTTC; CDR3aa: CASSERQGANYGYTF
d_gene: .; abundance: once; v_gene: TRBV2; len: 14; j_gene: TRBJ2-2; CDR3nt: TGTGCCAGCAGTGGTACAAGGAACACCGGGGAGCTGTTTTTT; CDR3aa: CASSGTRNTGELFF
d_gene: TRBD1; abundance: .; v_gene: TRBV11-3; len: 15; j_gene: TRBJ2-3; CDR3nt: TGTGCCAGCAGCTCGGGACAGGGTGGTGAAGATACGCAGTATTTT; CDR3aa: CASSSGQGGEDTQYF
d_gene: .; abundance: few; v_gene: TRBV2; len: 14; j_gene: TRBJ1-1; CDR3nt: TGTGCCAGCAGTGAAACCGCGGTGAACACTGAAGCTTTCTTT; CDR3aa: CASSETAVNTEAFF
d_gene: .; abundance: few; v_gene: TRBV18; len: 14; j_gene: TRBJ2-7; CDR3nt: TGTGCCACCACCCGCGACTCAGGGGTCTACGAGCAGTACTTC; CDR3aa: CATTRDSGVYEQYF
d_gene: .; abundance: .; v_gene: TRBV27; len: 14; j_gene: TRBJ1-4; CDR3nt: TGTGCCAGCAGTTCCCCCAGGGAGGCAGGGAAACTGTTTTTT; CDR3aa: CASSSPREAGKLFF
d_gene: TRBD1; abundance: .; v_gene: TRBV6-5; len: 14; j_gene: TRBJ2-7; CDR3nt: TGTGCCAGCAGACCGCCAAGACAGGGGGAGGGGCAGTACTTC; CDR3aa: CASRPPRQGEGQYF
d_gene: .; abundance: .; v_gene: TRBV6-5; len: 15; j_gene: TRBJ2-1; CDR3nt: TGTGCCAGCAGTTACTCCCAGGGGACAAGGAATGAGCAGTTCTTC; CDR3aa: CASSYSQGTRNEQFF
d_gene: .; abundance: .; v_gene: TRBV7-9; len: 14; j_gene: TRBJ2-7; CDR3nt: TGTGCCAGCAAGCCGGGACTCCGGGGTGGCGAGCAGTACTTC; CDR3aa: CASKPGLRGGEQYF
d_gene: TRBD2; abundance: .; v_gene: TRBV9; len: 16; j_gene: TRBJ2-5; CDR3nt: TGTGCCAGCAGCTCCCGGACTAGCGGGAGTGGAGAGACCCAGTACTTC; CDR3aa: CASSSRTSGSGETQYF
d_gene: TRBD2; abundance: .; v_gene: TRBV9; len: 15; j_gene: TRBJ2-2; CDR3nt: TGTGCCAGCGGTAGTGGGAGGGCCGACACCGGGGAGCTGTTTTTT; CDR3aa: CASGSGRADTGELFF
d_gene: .; abundance: .; v_gene: TRBV2; len: 11; j_gene: TRBJ2-3; CDR3nt: TGTGCCAGCAGTGAGCCGCCCGGGCAGTATTTT; CDR3aa: CASSEPPGQYF
d_gene: TRBD2; abundance: .; v_gene: TRBV6-5; len: 15; j_gene: TRBJ2-3; CDR3nt: TGTGCCAGCAGTTACTTAGCGGGGTCAGCAGATACGCAGTATTTT; CDR3aa: CASSYLAGSADTQYF
d_gene: .; abundance: few; v_gene: TRBV4-2; len: 13; j_gene: TRBJ1-1; CDR3nt: TGTGCCAGCAGCCAAGGGGGCGAGACTGAAGCTTTCTTT; CDR3aa: CASSQGGETEAFF
d_gene: TRBD2; abundance: .; v_gene: TRBV7-9; len: 18; j_gene: TRBJ2-1; CDR3nt: TGTGCCAGCAGCTTCAGACTAGCGGGAGGAGGGGTTTACAATGAGCAGTTCTTC; CDR3aa: CASSFRLAGGGVYNEQFF
d_gene: .; abundance: .; v_gene: TRBV5-1; len: 14; j_gene: TRBJ2-5; CDR3nt: TGCGCCAGCAGCTTCGGGGGTACCCAAGAGACCCAGTACTTC; CDR3aa: CASSFGGTQETQYF
d_gene: .; abundance: .; v_gene: TRBV28; len: 13; j_gene: TRBJ1-5; CDR3nt: TGTGCCAGCCGGGTTTTGGGCAATCAGCCCCAGCATTTT; CDR3aa: CASRVLGNQPQHF
d_gene: TRBD2; abundance: .; v_gene: TRBV5-1; len: 15; j_gene: TRBJ2-3; CDR3nt: TGCGCCAGCAGCTTGGATGGCGGGGGGGCAGATACGCAGTATTTT; CDR3aa: CASSLDGGGADTQYF
d_gene: TRBD2; abundance: once; v_gene: TRBV6-5; len: 15; j_gene: TRBJ2-3; CDR3nt: TGTGCCAGCAGTTACCCTAGCGGGGGGGAAGATACGCAGTATTTT; CDR3aa: CASSYPSGGEDTQYF
d_gene: TRBD2; abundance: once; v_gene: TRBV7-2; len: 16; j_gene: TRBJ2-7; CDR3nt: TGTGCCAGCAGCCATCTAGCGGGAGGGCCGACCTACGAGCAGTACTTC; CDR3aa: CASSHLAGGPTYEQYF
d_gene: .; abundance: .; v_gene: TRBV29-1; len: 14; j_gene: TRBJ2-5; CDR3nt: TGCAGCGTTGGTCAGGCCCAGGTTGGAGAGACCCAGTACTTC; CDR3aa: CSVGQAQVGETQYF
d_gene: TRBD1; abundance: few; v_gene: TRBV5-5; len: 16; j_gene: TRBJ1-2; CDR3nt: TGTGCCAGCAGCTTAGGAGACAGGGTAGTGAACTATGGCTACACCTTC; CDR3aa: CASSLGDRVVNYGYTF
d_gene: TRBD2; abundance: .; v_gene: TRBV7-2; len: 15; j_gene: TRBJ2-7; CDR3nt: TGTGCCAGCAGCCCTACTAGCGGGGGAACCTACGAGCAGTACTTC; CDR3aa: CASSPTSGGTYEQYF
d_gene: TRBD1; abundance: .; v_gene: TRBV9; len: 13; j_gene: TRBJ2-7; CDR3nt: TGTGCCAGCAGCATCGGGACAGGGGGAGAGCAGTACTTC; CDR3aa: CASSIGTGGEQYF
d_gene: .; abundance: .; v_gene: TRBV27; len: 14; j_gene: TRBJ2-3; CDR3nt: TGTGCCAGCAGCCGGGACACCGGCACAGATACGCAGTATTTT; CDR3aa: CASSRDTGTDTQYF
d_gene: .; abundance: few; v_gene: TRBV18; len: 16; j_gene: TRBJ2-2; CDR3nt: TGTGCCAGCTCACCACAGGGGATCCCGAACACCGGGGAGCTGTTTTTT; CDR3aa: CASSPQGIPNTGELFF
d_gene: TRBD1; abundance: .; v_gene: TRBV6-5; len: 15; j_gene: TRBJ1-2; CDR3nt: TGTGCCAGCAGTTATATCGACAGGGGGCTCTATGGCTACACCTTC; CDR3aa: CASSYIDRGLYGYTF
d_gene: .; abundance: .; v_gene: TRBV12-1; len: 15; j_gene: TRBJ1-4; CDR3nt: TGTGCCAGCAGCTTTGCTAGACAGGGGAATGAAAAACTGTTTTTT; CDR3aa: CASSFARQGNEKLFF
d_gene: TRBD1; abundance: .; v_gene: TRBV28; len: 11; j_gene: TRBJ2-7; CDR3nt: TGTGCCAGCAGTTTAAAGGGGGCGCAGTACTTC; CDR3aa: CASSLKGAQYF
d_gene: .; abundance: few; v_gene: TRBV5-1; len: 11; j_gene: TRBJ2-5; CDR3nt: TGCGCCAGCAGCTCTCAAGAGACCCAGTACTTC; CDR3aa: CASSSQETQYF
d_gene: TRBD2; abundance: few; v_gene: TRBV27; len: 19; j_gene: TRBJ2-3; CDR3nt: TGTGCCAGCAGTTTCGCCGGACTAGCGGGAGGAATACATACAGATACGCAGTATTTT; CDR3aa: CASSFAGLAGGIHTDTQYF
d_gene: TRBD1; abundance: few; v_gene: TRBV7-8; len: 14; j_gene: TRBJ2-7; CDR3nt: TGTGCCAGCAGCCTACGGGACAGGGTATACGAGCAGTACTTC; CDR3aa: CASSLRDRVYEQYF
d_gene: .; abundance: .; v_gene: TRBV27; len: 13; j_gene: TRBJ1-1; CDR3nt: TGTGCCAGCAGGGGGTGGGGCCTCACTGAAGCTTTCTTT; CDR3aa: CASRGWGLTEAFF
d_gene: .; abundance: .; v_gene: TRBV6-5; len: 15; j_gene: TRBJ2-7; CDR3nt: TGTGCCAGCAGTCCACCGAAGGGGTTCCAGGCCGAGCAGTACTTC; CDR3aa: CASSPPKGFQAEQYF
d_gene: .; abundance: few; v_gene: TRBV11-2; len: 15; j_gene: TRBJ2-5; CDR3nt: TGTGCCAGCAGCTTAGGGAGGACAGTCCAAGAGACCCAGTACTTC; CDR3aa: CASSLGRTVQETQYF